This TCR beta chain came from a study of T-cell reconstitution after alpha-beta-depleted transplantation in children. Study-wide findings and caveats: Alpha-beta T cells present about two months after transplant were reported to originate from several hundred expanded graft clones.

About this clonotype itself: Its antigen is as yet unknown.

TCRbeta library construction was performed incorporating unique molecular identifiers. Each CDR3 protein is one row after TCRdb ran MiXCR on the PCR reads. Among roughly 310,000 distinct CDR3 sequences listed, approximately 20% were seen once. V lost 4 bases to trimming and J lost 7 bases; unmatched junction nucleotides: 10. The CDR3 consists of 15 residues. The germline V gene encodes CDR1 SGHRS and CDR2 YFSETQ. The sequence was obtained from a male patient aged 10-17 years who had a stem cell transplant for acute lymphoblastic leukemia, so the T cells may come from the graft donor. This chain joins TRBV5-1 and TRBJ2-7, with 11 bases aligning to TRBD2. This material consisted of PBMCs, mostly from graft donor cells, taken 180 days after TCRalphabeta/CD19-depleted stem cell transplant. The CDR3 loop reads CASSPGTSGPWEQYF. DNA of the CDR3: TGCGCCAGCAGCCCGGGGACTAGCGGCCCATGGGAGCAGTACTTC.